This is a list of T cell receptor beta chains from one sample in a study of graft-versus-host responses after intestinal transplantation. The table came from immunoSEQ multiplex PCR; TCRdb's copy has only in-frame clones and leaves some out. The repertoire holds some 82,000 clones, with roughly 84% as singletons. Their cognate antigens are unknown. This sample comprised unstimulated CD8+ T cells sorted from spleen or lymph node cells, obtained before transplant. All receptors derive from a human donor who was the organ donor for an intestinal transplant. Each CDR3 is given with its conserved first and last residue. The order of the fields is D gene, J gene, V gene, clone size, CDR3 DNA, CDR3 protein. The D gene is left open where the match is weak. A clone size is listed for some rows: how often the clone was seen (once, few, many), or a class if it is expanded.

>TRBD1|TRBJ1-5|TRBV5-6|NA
TGTGCCAGCAGCTTGGGACAGGGGGAGGGTTCAAATAGCAATCAGCCCCAGCATTTT
CASSLGQGEGSNSNQPQHF
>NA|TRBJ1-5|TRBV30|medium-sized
TGTGCCTGGAGTCCACCCGAGACAGGACTCTCCCTTTTCATTAGAGATAGCAATCAGCCCCAGCATTTT
CAWSPPETGLSLFIRDSNQPQHF
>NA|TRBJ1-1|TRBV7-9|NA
TGTGCCAGCAGCTTAGTGGTTCTCGGCGGGTTTATGAACACTGAAGCTTTCTTT
CASSLVVLGGFMNTEAFF
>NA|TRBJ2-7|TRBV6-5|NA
TGTGCCAGCAGTTACGGTATGGGAAAGTACGAGCAGTACTTC
CASSYGMGKYEQYF
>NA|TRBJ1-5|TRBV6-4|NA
TGTGCCAGCCACACGAATAGCAATCAGCCCCAGCATTTT
CASHTNSNQPQHF
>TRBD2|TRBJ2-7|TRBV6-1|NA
TGTGCCAGCAGTGAAGGGAGCGGGGGGGCATTCTACGAGCAGTACTTC
CASSEGSGGAFYEQYF
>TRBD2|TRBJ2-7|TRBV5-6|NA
TGTGCCAGCAGCGGGGGACTAGCGGATTACGAGCAGTACTTC
CASSGGLADYEQYF
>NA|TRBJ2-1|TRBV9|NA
TGTGCCAGCAGCGTAGGGGCCTTGTTTTACAATGAGCAGTTCTTC
CASSVGALFYNEQFF
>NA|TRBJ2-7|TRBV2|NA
TGTGCCAGCAGTGAGATAAGAAACAGCTACGAGCAGTACTTC
CASSEIRNSYEQYF
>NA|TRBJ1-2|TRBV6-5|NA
TGTGCCAGCAGTTACTCGCCCGGGTTCTATGGCTACACCTTC
CASSYSPGFYGYTF
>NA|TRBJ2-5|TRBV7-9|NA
TGTGCCAGCAGCCCTAGTGGGGGGGCTGGACAAGAGACCCAGTACTTC
CASSPSGGAGQETQYF
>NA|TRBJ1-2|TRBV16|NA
TGTGCCAGCAGCCAATTGGCAGGTGAGGACGGCTATGGCTACACCTTC
CASSQLAGEDGYGYTF
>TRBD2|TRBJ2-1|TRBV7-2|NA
TGTGCCAGCAGCTTGAAGTGGCGGGGGGTTTACAATGAGCAGTTCTTC
CASSLKWRGVYNEQFF
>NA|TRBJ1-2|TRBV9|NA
TGTGCCAGCCGGAAGAAAGGGAGTTATGGCTACACCTTC
CASRKKGSYGYTF
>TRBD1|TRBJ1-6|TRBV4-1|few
TGCGCCAGCAGCCACGGACAGGGATCATCACCCCTCCACTTT
CASSHGQGSSPLHF
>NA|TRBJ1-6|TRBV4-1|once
TGCGCCAGCAGCCAACAGGTGTTCGGTTCACCCCTCCACTTT
CASSQQVFGSPLHF
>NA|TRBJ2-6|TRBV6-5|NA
TGTGCCAGCAGCCCCGGGACGTCTGGGGCCAACGTCCTGACTTTC
CASSPGTSGANVLTF
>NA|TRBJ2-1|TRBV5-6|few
TGTGCCAGCAGCCAACTAGGCCTACGCAATGAGCAGTTCTTC
CASSQLGLRNEQFF
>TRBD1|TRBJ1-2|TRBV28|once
TGTGCCAGCAGTTTACCCCTCTTAGGGGGCGCTAACTATGGCTACACCTTC
CASSLPLLGGANYGYTF
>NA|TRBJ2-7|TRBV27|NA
TGTGCCAGCAGTTTCTACGGAGGTGAGCAGTACTTC
CASSFYGGEQYF
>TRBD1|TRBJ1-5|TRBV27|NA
TGTGCCAGCAGTTTAGAGGGGGCAAGCAATCAGCCCCAGCATTTT
CASSLEGASNQPQHF
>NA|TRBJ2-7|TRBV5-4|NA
TGTGCCAGCAGCTTGGTTGTAGGGCCAGGCGAGCAGTACTTC
CASSLVVGPGEQYF
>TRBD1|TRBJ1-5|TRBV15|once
TGTGCCACCAGCTTTACAGGGGGTAGCAATCAGCCCCAGCATTTT
CATSFTGGSNQPQHF
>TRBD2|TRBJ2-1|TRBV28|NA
TGTGCCAGCACCACCCGGCTAGCGGGGGGGCATGAGCAGTTCTTC
CASTTRLAGGHEQFF
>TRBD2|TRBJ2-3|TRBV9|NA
TGTGCCAGCAGCTCCCAAGGGACTAGCGGGAGAAGGACAGATACGCAGTATTTT
CASSSQGTSGRRTDTQYF
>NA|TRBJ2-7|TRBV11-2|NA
TGTGCCAGCAGCTTCACAAACGAGCAGTACTTC
CASSFTNEQYF
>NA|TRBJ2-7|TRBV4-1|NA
TGCGCCAGCAGCCAAGCTGTCCTCGGGGGCCTCACCTACGAGCAGTACTTC
CASSQAVLGGLTYEQYF
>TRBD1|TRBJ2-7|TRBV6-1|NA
TGTGCCAGCAGTGAAATAGGACAGGGGAATGTAGTGAGTTACGAGCAGTACTTC
CASSEIGQGNVVSYEQYF
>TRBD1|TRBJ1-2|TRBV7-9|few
TGTGCCAGCAGCTTAATCGGACAGGACTATGGCTACACCTTC
CASSLIGQDYGYTF
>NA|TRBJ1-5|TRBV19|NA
TGTGCCAGTAGTAGAGAAATCAATAGCAATCAGCCCCAGCATTTT
CASSREINSNQPQHF